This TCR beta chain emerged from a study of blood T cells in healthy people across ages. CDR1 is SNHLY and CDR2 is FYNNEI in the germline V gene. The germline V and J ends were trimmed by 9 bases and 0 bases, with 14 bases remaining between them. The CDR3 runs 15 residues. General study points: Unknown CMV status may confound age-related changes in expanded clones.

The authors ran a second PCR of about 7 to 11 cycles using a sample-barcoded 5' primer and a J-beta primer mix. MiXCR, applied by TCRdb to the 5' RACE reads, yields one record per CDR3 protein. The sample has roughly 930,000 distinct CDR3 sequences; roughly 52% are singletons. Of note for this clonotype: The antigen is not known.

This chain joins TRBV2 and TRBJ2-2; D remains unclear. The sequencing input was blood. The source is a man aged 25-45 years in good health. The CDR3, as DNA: TGTGCCAGTTTTCACGGCCTATCGAACACCGGGGAGCTGTTTTTT. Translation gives CASFHGLSNTGELFF.